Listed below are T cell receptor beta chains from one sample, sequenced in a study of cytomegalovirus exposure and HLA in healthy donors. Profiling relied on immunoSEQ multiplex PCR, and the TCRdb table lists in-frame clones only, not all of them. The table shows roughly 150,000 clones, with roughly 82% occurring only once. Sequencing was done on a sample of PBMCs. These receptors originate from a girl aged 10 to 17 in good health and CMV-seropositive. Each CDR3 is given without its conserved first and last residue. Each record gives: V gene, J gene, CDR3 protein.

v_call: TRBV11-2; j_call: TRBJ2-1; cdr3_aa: ASSFTSGEYNEQF
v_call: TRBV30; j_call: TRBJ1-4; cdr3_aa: AWRPTGRSNEKLF
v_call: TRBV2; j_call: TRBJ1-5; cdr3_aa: ASRGTGFQPQH
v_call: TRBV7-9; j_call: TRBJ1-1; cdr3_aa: ASSLVRGRGTEAF
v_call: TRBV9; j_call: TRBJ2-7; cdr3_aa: ASSAGTSGTGEQY
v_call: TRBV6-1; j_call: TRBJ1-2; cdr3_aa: ASPNTGNYGYT
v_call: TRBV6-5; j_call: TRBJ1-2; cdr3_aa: ASSHRVHGYT
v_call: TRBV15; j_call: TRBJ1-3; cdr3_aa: ATSRVNRRLGNTIY
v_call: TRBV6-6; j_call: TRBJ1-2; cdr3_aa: ASTLSGTGLIGYT
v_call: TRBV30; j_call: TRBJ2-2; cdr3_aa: AWRRAGGVSGELF
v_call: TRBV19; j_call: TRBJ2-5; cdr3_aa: ASSSGEKETQY
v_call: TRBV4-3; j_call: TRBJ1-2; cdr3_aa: ASTRTGRGVGGYT